Each of the 31 T cell receptor beta chains below was sequenced from the same sample in a study of blood T cell repertoires in COVID-19. Assay used: immunoSEQ multiplex PCR; TCRdb lists only in-frame clones, some missing. This table holds approximately 200,000 clones, more than 85% found once. The specimen was peripheral blood. The receptors originated from a woman in her twenties or thirties with active or convalescent COVID-19.

This chain joins TRBV20-1 and TRBJ2-3; D is undetermined. The V gene lost 3 bases and the J gene lost 5 bases, with 15 bases spanning the gap. Germline-derived CDR1 and CDR2 are DFQATT and SNEGSKA (reference sequence). CDR3 size: 14 residues. The CDR3 loop is CSASPPTIRDTQYF. CDR3 nucleotides: TGCAGTGCTAGTCCCCCTACTATAAGAGATACGCAGTATTTT.

V gene TRBV5-1 combines with J gene TRBJ2-3, with 15 positions matching TRBD2. V lost 3 bases to trimming and J lost 1 base; unmatched junction nucleotides: 3. The CDR3 is made up of 17 amino acids. Germline CDR1 and CDR2: SGHRS and YFSETQ. The CDR3 nucleotides are TGCGCCAGCAGCTGGGGGACTAGCGGGGGGCGCACAGATACGCAGTATTTT. Translation gives CASSWGTSGGRTDTQYF.

This chain joins TRBV11-3 and TRBJ2-1; no reliable D call. Trimming pared 5 bases from V and 5 bases from J, leaving 4 bases between. Per germline, CDR1 SGHNT and CDR2 YENEEA. The CDR3 runs 11 residues. The CDR3 coding sequence is TGTGCCAGCAGCCCCAACAATGAGCAGTTCTTC. It codes for CASSPNNEQFF. The variable domain in full, completed from reference TRBV11-3 and TRBJ2-1, reads EAGVVQSPRYKIIEKKQPVAFWCNPISGHNTLYWYLQNLGQGPELLIRYENEEAVDDSQLPKDRFSAERLKGVDSTLKIQPAELGDSAVYLCASSPNNEQFFGPGTRLTVL.

This rearrangement joins TRBV19 to TRBJ1-5; TRBD1 is a possible D gene (5 bases). Deletions cut 3 bases from V and 1 base from J, with 7 bases between. The germline gives CDR1 LNHDA, CDR2 SQIVND (reference sequence). The CDR3 extends over 14 amino acids. CDR3 coding DNA: TGTGCCAGTAGTATGCGGGACAGCAATCAGCCCCAGCATTTT. Its protein product is CASSMRDSNQPQHF.

V and J are TRBV9 and TRBJ1-2, with D perhaps matching TRBD1 (6 bases). V lost 4 bases and J 1 base, leaving 8 bases between the germline ends. The CDR3 runs 13 residues. CDR1 is SGDLS, CDR2 YYNGEE, per germline. CDR3 in DNA: TGTGCCAGCAGCTCACAGGGTAACTATGGCTACACCTTC. It encodes CASSSQGNYGYTF.

The rearrangement uses TRBV6-4 and TRBJ1-2; a possible D gene is TRBD1 (6 bases). The CDR3 length is 16 residues. Trimming took 5 bases from V and 4 from J, leaving 20 bases between them. In germline, CDR1 is MRHNA, CDR2 SNTAGT. The CDR3 coding sequence is TGTGCCAGCAGTCACGCACCGGACAGACCGATCTATGGCTACACCTTC. Amino acids: CASSHAPDRPIYGYTF.

The J gene is TRBJ2-1, the V gene TRBV11-2; D is perhaps TRBD1 (6 bases). The germline V and J ends were trimmed by 2 bases and 14 bases, with 16 bases remaining between them. Germline CDR1 is SGHAT and CDR2 is FQNNGV. CDR3 length equals 13 residues. CDR3 protein: CASSLRNGDIKFF. In nucleotides, the CDR3 is TGTGCCAGCAGCTTAAGAAATGGGGACATTAAGTTCTTC.

The J gene is TRBJ2-5, the V gene TRBV7-8; 11 nucleotides align to TRBD2. Germline V gives CDR1 SGHVS, CDR2 FQNEAQ. The V and J ends lost 5 bases and 3 bases, in that order; junction bases with no gene match: 5. This CDR3 spans 15 amino acids. The DNA for the CDR3 is TGTGCCAGCAGCCCGACTAGCGGGGCCAAAGAGACCCAGTACTTC. Protein sequence: CASSPTSGAKETQYF.

The chain employs TRBV3-1 (or the pseudogene TRBV3-2) and TRBJ2-3; TRBD2 agrees at 14 bases. This CDR3 has 18 residues. Germline CDR1 reads LGHDT; CDR2 reads YNNKEL (reference sequence). The V segment lost 4 bases and the J segment 1 base; nucleotides outside the gene matches: 7. CDR3 nucleotide sequence: TGTGCCAGCAGCCTGACTAGCGGGGGGGCCCTAGGCACAGATACGCAGTATTTT. Amino acids: CASSLTSGGALGTDTQYF.

This chain uses TRBV2 with TRBJ1-2; D perhaps matches TRBD1 (6 bases). Trimming removed 8 bases from V and 1 base from J, with 14 bases in between. The CDR3 loop spans 14 amino acids. The germline V gene has CDR1 SNHLY and CDR2 FYNNEI. Written as DNA, the CDR3 is TGTGCCAGCCGGGACATAATATTTAACTATGGCTACACCTTC. It codes for CASRDIIFNYGYTF.

V usage is TRBV4-1 and J usage is TRBJ1-5, with D perhaps matching TRBD1 (6 bases). CDR3 length: 16 residues. Between the trimmed V and J ends, which lost 4 bases and 0 bases, there was a span of 13 bases. CDR1 and CDR2 from the germline V gene are MGHRA and YSYEKL. CDR3 nucleotides: TGCGCCAGCAGCCCAGGGACATTTAATAGCAATCAGCCCCAGCATTTT. Protein sequence: CASSPGTFNSNQPQHF.

V usage is TRBV2 and J usage is TRBJ1-5, with D possibly TRBD1 on 5 matching bases. In germline, CDR1 is SNHLY, CDR2 FYNNEI. This CDR3 has 13 residues. The V gene lost 7 bases and the J gene lost 4 bases, with 11 bases spanning the gap. Written as DNA, the CDR3 is TGTGCCAGCAACCCTAAGGGGAATCAGCCCCAGCATTTT. Translated, it gives CASNPKGNQPQHF.

The V call is TRBV10-1, the J call TRBJ1-1, with D possibly TRBD1 on 5 matching bases. V was trimmed by 9 bases and J by 10 bases, leaving 21 bases between them. Germline V gives CDR1 WNHNN, CDR2 SYGVQD (reference sequence). This CDR3 is built from 13 residues. The CDR3 protein is CASSPGGGRSAFF. In DNA, the CDR3 is TGCGCCAGTAGTCCGGGGGGTGGGAGGTCAGCTTTCTTT.

This clone was seen just once. The gene calls are TRBV24-1 and TRBJ2-3; 7 bases fit TRBD1. Trimming at V came to 4 bases and at J to 3 bases, leaving 3 bases not matched to a gene. Germline V CDR1 and CDR2: KGHDR, SFDVKD. The CDR3 is made up of 14 amino acids. The CDR3 DNA reads as TGTGCCACCAGTGACCCGGACAGGACAGATACGCAGTATTTT. This codes for CATSDPDRTDTQYF.

The chain has TRBV24-1 and TRBJ2-3, with a tentative D call TRBD2 (6 bases). Germline V CDR1 and CDR2: KGHDR, SFDVKD. V shed 6 bases and J shed 0 bases, with 9 bases lying between them. This CDR3 spans 14 amino acids. The CDR3 nucleotides are TGTGCCACCAGTTTAGGAGGGAGCACAGATACGCAGTATTTT. Residues: CATSLGGSTDTQYF.

On this clone itself: The same CDR3 can be traced to other DNA sequences in this sample. The rearrangement uses TRBV9 and TRBJ2-7, with 15 bases matching TRBD2. Germline lookup yields CDR1 SGDLS and CDR2 YYNGEE. The J segment lost 4 bases and the V segment lost 2 bases, leaving 1 base of the junction unmatched. This CDR3 has 15 residues. The CDR3 here is CASSVGLAGGYEQYF. The CDR3 DNA reads TGTGCCAGCAGCGTCGGACTAGCGGGGGGGTACGAGCAGTACTTC.

The chain links TRBV5-6 to TRBJ1-5; no clear D. Deletions cut 1 base from V and 1 base from J, with 6 bases between. The germline CDR1 and CDR2 sequences are SGHDT and YYEEEE. The CDR3 runs to 14 residues. CDR3 coding DNA: TGTGCCAGCAGCTTGAAATTAAGCAATCAGCCCCAGCATTTT. The encoded protein is CASSLKLSNQPQHF.

The chain joins TRBV5-4 to TRBJ2-1, with TRBD2 identical over 9 bases. The CDR3 runs to 16 residues. Germline V gives CDR1 SGHNT, CDR2 YYREEE (reference sequence). The ends lost 3 bases at V and 9 bases at J; junction bases unmatched: 13. CDR3 sequence reads: CASSSPADSGGFEQFF. In nucleotides, the CDR3 is TGTGCCAGCAGCTCACCCGCTGATAGCGGGGGCTTTGAGCAGTTCTTC.

The J gene is TRBJ2-2, the V gene TRBV10-2; 8 bases line up with TRBD2. This CDR3 comprises 17 residues. V trimming: 8 bases; J trimming: 1 base; junction bases outside the gene matches: 12. CDR1 and CDR2 from the germline V gene are WSHSY and SAAADI. The CDR3 sequence: CASLALRGGMNTGELFF. For the CDR3, the DNA is TGCGCCAGCTTAGCCCTTCGGGGGGGAATGAACACCGGGGAGCTGTTTTTT.

The CDR3 loop reads CASSQQGSRGAAGELFF. The DNA of the CDR3 is TGTGCCAGCAGCCAACAAGGAAGCAGGGGCGCCGCCGGGGAGCTGTTTTTT. The chain couples TRBV11-3 to TRBJ2-2; the D gene is possibly TRBD1 (6 bases). Between the trimmed V and J ends, which lost 5 bases and 6 bases, there was a span of 22 bases. Germline V CDR1 and CDR2: SGHNT, YENEEA. The CDR3 is 17 residues long.

This sequence joins TRBV28 and TRBJ2-1; D not certain. Germline lookup yields CDR1 MDHEN and CDR2 SYDVKM. Trimming took off 2 bases at V and 2 bases at J, with 10 bases between the two ends. CDR3 size: 15 residues. CDR3 DNA: TGTGCCAGCAGTTTAGCGTTCCCCCCCTACAATGAGCAGTTCTTC. It translates to CASSLAFPPYNEQFF. Based on the CDR3 plus reference TRBV28 and TRBJ2-1, the full variable domain is DVKVTQSSRYLVKRTGEKVFLECVQDMDHENMFWYRQDPGLGLRLIYFSYDVKMKEKGDIPEGYSVSREKKERFSLILESASTNQTSMYLCASSLAFPPYNEQFFGPGTRLTVL.

J is TRBJ2-1 and V is TRBV3-1 (or the pseudogene TRBV3-2); TRBD2 aligns across 10 bases. V dropped 8 bases and J dropped 6; count of bases not matched to a gene: 16. CDR1 and CDR2 from the germline V gene are LGHDT and YNNKEL (reference sequence). This CDR3 has 17 residues. The CDR3 reads CASSGLAPATLLNEQFF. CDR3 nucleotides: TGTGCCAGCTCGGGACTAGCGCCTGCGACATTACTCAATGAGCAGTTCTTC.

The V gene is TRBV6-5, the J gene TRBJ1-3; 9 bases map to TRBD1. Trimming cost V 6 bases and J 2 bases; bases outside gene matches: 5. The CDR3 spans 15 residues. CDR1 is MNHEY, CDR2 SVGAGI, per germline. For the CDR3, the DNA is TGTGCCAGCAGCTACGGACAGGGGACTGGAAACACCATATATTTT. It specifies CASSYGQGTGNTIYF.

The V and J genes are TRBV10-3 and TRBJ1-6; D not certain. In germline, CDR1 is ENHRY, CDR2 SYGVKD. The CDR3 has 11 amino acids. The CDR3 DNA reads TGTGCTTCCCGGGAAGAGTCACCCCTCCACTTT. Translated, it gives CASREESPLHF.

This chain joins TRBV6-4 and TRBJ1-2; 8 bases line up with TRBD1. The CDR3 consists of 12 residues. The ends lost 8 bases at V and 4 bases at J; junction bases unmatched: 3. CDR1 and CDR2 (germline): MRHNA, SNTAGT. The CDR3 DNA reads as TGTGCCAGCGGAGACAGGGGCTATGGCTACACCTTC. Residues: CASGDRGYGYTF.

The V call is TRBV9, the J call TRBJ1-2, with TRBD1 matching over 7 bases. J was trimmed by 5 bases and V by 3 bases; bases with no gene match: 10. The length of the CDR3 is 15 residues. Germline values: CDR1 SGDLS, CDR2 YYNGEE. CDR3 DNA sequence: TGTGCCAGCAGCGAATTCCGGGACAGCCCGTATGGCTACACCTTC. This codes for CASSEFRDSPYGYTF.

This chain links TRBV7-2 with TRBJ2-1, with 7 bases identical to TRBD2. Per the germline V gene, CDR1 is SGHTA and CDR2 is FQGNSA. This CDR3 contains 16 residues. V dropped 3 bases and J dropped 6; count of bases not matched to a gene: 11. The CDR3 bases are TGTGCCAGCAGCTTCGAAGGGAGGGCCGTGGCCAATGAGCAGTTCTTC. This gives the protein CASSFEGRAVANEQFF.

The chain couples TRBV15 to TRBJ1-2, with a tentative D call TRBD1 (6 bases). The CDR3 sequence is 15 residues long. Trimming took 0 bases from V and 5 from J, leaving 13 bases between them. Germline V CDR1 and CDR2: LNHNV, YYDKDF (reference sequence). CDR3 in DNA: TGTGCCACCAGCAGAGATTATGGCCAGGGGTATGGCTACACCTTC. Translated: CATSRDYGQGYGYTF.

The chain has TRBV27 and TRBJ1-3; 7 bases map to TRBD1. J was trimmed by 1 base and V by 5 bases; bases with no gene match: 8. The germline CDR1 and CDR2 sequences are MNHEY and SMNVEV (reference sequence). The CDR3 has 16 amino acids. This chain's CDR3 is CASSPNPGGSGNTIYF. The DNA for the CDR3 is TGTGCCAGCAGTCCCAACCCAGGGGGTTCTGGAAACACCATATATTTT.

This rearrangement joins TRBV13 to TRBJ1-2; the D is unclear. CDR1 is PRHDT, CDR2 FYEKMQ, per germline (reference sequence). V lost 0 bases to trimming and J lost 5 bases, with 4 bases between them. The CDR3 sequence is 12 residues long. The CDR3 nucleotides are TGTGCCAGCAGCTTAGGCCTTTATGGCTACACCTTC. Its translation: CASSLGLYGYTF.

This clone occurred once. The chain employs TRBV5-4 and TRBJ2-5; 7 bases match TRBD2. This CDR3 region has 15 residues. V was clipped by 7 bases and J by 4 bases; unmatched bases: 13. Germline V gene sequence: CDR1 SGHNT, CDR2 YYREEE (reference sequence). The CDR3 loop is CASRSGEGLRETQYF. The CDR3 region has the DNA TGTGCCAGCCGGAGTGGGGAGGGCCTCCGAGAGACCCAGTACTTC.